The 4 T cell receptor beta chains below all came from one sample that was sequenced in a study of metastatic and nonmetastatic thyroid tumors. TCRdb re-clonotyped the PCR reads through MiXCR. The profile shows about 64,000 clones, around 15% of them singletons. All patients reached thyroid surgery having received no treatment beforehand. Sequenced input: blood. These receptors were obtained from a male donor with papillary thyroid cancer or a benign thyroid nodule (not recorded which). Some clones in this sample may be carry-over from other donors' samples.

This clone was seen more than once but under ten times. Possible read error: a much larger clone is one base away. Distinct nucleotide sequences in the sample also encode this CDR3. The chain is built from TRBV6-1 and TRBJ2-3; TRBD2 aligns across 9 bases. The CDR3 extends over 15 amino acids. Trimming cost V 4 bases and J 4 bases; bases outside gene matches: 6. Per the germline V gene, CDR1 is MNHNS and CDR2 is SASEGT. For the CDR3, the DNA is TGTGCCAGCAGTGTGACTAGCGGTGGGCCAGATACGCAGTATTTT. Its protein is CASSVTSGGPDTQYF.

Of note for this clone: This may be a read error, as it is one base from a much larger clone. This sample includes further DNA sequences coding for the same CDR3. The chain combines TRBV5-6 with TRBJ2-2; the D is unclear. CDR3 length: 16 amino acids. Trimming shortened V by 0 bases and J by 1 base, and 10 bases separated the two germline ends. CDR1 SGHDT and CDR2 YYEEEE come from the germline V gene. The CDR3 DNA sequence: TGTGCCAGCAGCTTGGGGGTAGCTGTGAACACCGGGGAGCTGTTTTTT. Translating gives CASSLGVAVNTGELFF.

In its sample, this clone was seen many times. This rearrangement joins TRBV6-1 to TRBJ2-2, with 8 positions matching TRBD2. The V gene end was trimmed by 3 bases and the J gene end by 6 bases; junction bases not matched to a gene: 9. This CDR3 contains 16 residues. Germline loops: CDR1 MNHNS, CDR2 SASEGT. CDR3 sequence reads: CASSDEAGGGSGELFF. CDR3 in DNA: TGTGCCAGCAGTGACGAGGCGGGGGGCGGGTCCGGGGAGCTGTTTTTT.

In regard to this clone: A single base separates this from a much larger clone, so it may be a read error. At the DNA level, this CDR3 is encoded by other sequences in the same sample as well. The chain couples TRBV20-1 to TRBJ2-2; TRBD2 is a possible D gene (6 bases). This CDR3 is 13 amino acids long. Germline-derived CDR1 and CDR2 are DFQATT and SNEGSKA (reference sequence). DNA of the CDR3: TGCAGTGCTGACCCTAGCGACACCGGAGAGCTGTTTTTT. Its translation is CSADPSDTGELFF.